This T cell receptor beta chain originates from a study of blood T cells in healthy people across ages. Study findings and constraints: No one knew whether donors had CMV, which possibly confounded expanded clonotype changes. The study found TCR beta diversity correlated strongly with naive T cell percentage.

Combining a sample-barcoded 5' primer with a J-beta primer mix, a second PCR ran for roughly 7 to 11 cycles. MiXCR was run by TCRdb on the 5' RACE reads, yielding one entry per CDR3 protein. The sample contains more than 800,000 distinct CDR3 sequences, over 35% of which appear only once. Germline CDR1 is SGHRS and CDR2 is YFSETQ. CDR3 length: 16 residues. A remark on this clonotype: Antigen: not known. A read error may produce the germline difference seen at one junction end.

This clonotype originated in an older woman in good health. Sequenced input: blood. The chain combines TRBV5-1 with TRBJ1-1, with 7 bases fitting TRBD1. CDR3 sequence (DNA): TGCGCCAGCAGCTTGTACACCACAGGGGAGAACGCTGAAGCTTTCTTT. Protein product: CASSLYTTGENAEAFF. The full variable domain, rest sourced from reference TRBV5-1 and TRBJ1-1, is KAGVTQTPRYLIKTRGQQVTLSCSPISGHRSVSWYQQTPGQGLQFLFEYFSETQRNKGNFPGRFSGRQFSNSRSEMNVSTLELGDSALYLCASSLYTTGENAEAFFGQGTRLTVV.